This is a list of T cell receptor beta chains from one sample in a study of shared clonotypes between healthy human individuals. Assay: immunoSEQ multiplex PCR; the TCRdb copy retains only in-frame clones and omits some. Of approximately 640,000 clones listed, less than 95% are singletons. The material sequenced was memory CD8+ T cells from PBMCs. These receptors were collected from a man younger than 35 in good health. Some clones in this sample may be carry-over from other donors' samples. CDR3s include the opening cysteine and the closing phenylalanine or tryptophan. The D gene is left open where the match is weak. Expanded clones are given a class, and other clones once, few, many or no size at all.

CDR3 protein: CASSPLAGGPRSYEQYF; CDR3 DNA: TGTGCCAGCAGCCCCCTTGCGGGAGGGCCCAGATCCTACGAGCAGTACTTC; V gene: TRBV7-2; clone size: .; J gene: TRBJ2-7; D gene: TRBD2
CDR3 protein: CASSVAAATIYYNEQFF; CDR3 DNA: TGTGCCAGCAGCGTAGCGGCAGCCACCATTTACTACAATGAGCAGTTCTTC; V gene: TRBV9; clone size: .; J gene: TRBJ2-1; D gene: .
CDR3 protein: CASRKGGGGLDEQYF; CDR3 DNA: TGTGCCAGCAGGAAGGGAGGGGGAGGTCTAGACGAGCAGTACTTC; V gene: TRBV2; clone size: .; J gene: TRBJ2-7; D gene: .
CDR3 protein: CASSTTGTPYEQYF; CDR3 DNA: TGTGCCAGTAGTACAACAGGGACACCCTACGAGCAGTACTTC; V gene: TRBV19; clone size: .; J gene: TRBJ2-7; D gene: .
CDR3 protein: CATSRGNTGAGNTIYF; CDR3 DNA: TGTGCCACCAGCAGAGGCAATACAGGGGCTGGAAACACCATATATTTT; V gene: TRBV15; clone size: .; J gene: TRBJ1-3; D gene: TRBD1
CDR3 protein: CASSLDRPEQFF; CDR3 DNA: TGTGCCAGCAGCTTAGATCGCCCGGAGCAGTTCTTC; V gene: TRBV11-2; clone size: .; J gene: TRBJ2-1; D gene: .
CDR3 protein: CASSLDGNTEAFF; CDR3 DNA: TGTGCCAGCAGCCTTGACGGGAACACTGAAGCTTTCTTT; V gene: TRBV27; clone size: .; J gene: TRBJ1-1; D gene: .
CDR3 protein: CASSYFQGDEKLFF; CDR3 DNA: TGTGCCAGCAGTTATTTCCAGGGTGATGAAAAACTGTTTTTT; V gene: TRBV6-5; clone size: once; J gene: TRBJ1-4; D gene: .
CDR3 protein: CASSEWGLADEQYF; CDR3 DNA: TGTGCCAGCAGTGAATGGGGACTAGCCGACGAGCAGTACTTC; V gene: TRBV6-1; clone size: .; J gene: TRBJ2-7; D gene: TRBD2
CDR3 protein: CASRGLAGVGEQFF; CDR3 DNA: TGTGCCAGTCGGGGACTAGCGGGAGTTGGTGAGCAGTTCTTC; V gene: TRBV9; clone size: .; J gene: TRBJ2-1; D gene: TRBD2
CDR3 protein: CASSQDQGPTVRYEQYF; CDR3 DNA: TGCGCCAGCAGCCAAGATCAGGGCCCGACCGTCCGCTACGAGCAGTACTTC; V gene: TRBV4-3; clone size: .; J gene: TRBJ2-7; D gene: .
CDR3 protein: CASSLSLGSSYEQYF; CDR3 DNA: TGTGCCAGCAGCTTGTCGCTGGGGAGCTCCTACGAGCAGTACTTC; V gene: TRBV5-4; clone size: .; J gene: TRBJ2-7; D gene: .
CDR3 protein: CASSLLTASEQYF; CDR3 DNA: TGTGCCAGCAGCTTATTGACAGCCTCCGAGCAGTACTTC; V gene: TRBV11-3; clone size: .; J gene: TRBJ2-7; D gene: .
CDR3 protein: CASRAAGAYEQYF; CDR3 DNA: TGCGCCAGCAGGGCCGCCGGGGCCTACGAGCAGTACTTC; V gene: TRBV5-1; clone size: .; J gene: TRBJ2-7; D gene: .
CDR3 protein: CASSTTTGIETQYF; CDR3 DNA: TGTGCCAGCAGCACTACTACAGGGATAGAGACCCAGTACTTC; V gene: TRBV27; clone size: .; J gene: TRBJ2-5; D gene: .
CDR3 protein: CASSLGTTDMNTEAFF; CDR3 DNA: TGTGCCAGCAGTTTAGGGACAACCGATATGAACACTGAAGCTTTCTTT; V gene: TRBV28; clone size: once; J gene: TRBJ1-1; D gene: .
CDR3 protein: CAWTRSASYNEQFF; CDR3 DNA: TGTGCCTGGACTAGAAGCGCCTCCTACAATGAGCAGTTCTTC; V gene: TRBV30; clone size: few; J gene: TRBJ2-1; D gene: .
CDR3 protein: CASSPRPGTPYNEQFF; CDR3 DNA: TGTGCCAGCAGTCCTCGCCCCGGGACTCCATACAATGAGCAGTTCTTC; V gene: TRBV28; clone size: .; J gene: TRBJ2-1; D gene: .
CDR3 protein: CASNVQGANQETQYF; CDR3 DNA: TGCGCCAGCAACGTACAGGGGGCCAACCAAGAGACCCAGTACTTC; V gene: TRBV5-1; clone size: .; J gene: TRBJ2-5; D gene: TRBD1
CDR3 protein: CASSPRLAGERDTQYF; CDR3 DNA: TGTGCCAGCAGCCCGCGACTAGCAGGAGAGAGAGATACGCAGTATTTT; V gene: TRBV7-6; clone size: .; J gene: TRBJ2-3; D gene: TRBD2
CDR3 protein: CASSSDNEQFF; CDR3 DNA: TGTGCCAGCAGCTCAGACAATGAGCAGTTCTTC; V gene: TRBV7-6; clone size: .; J gene: TRBJ2-1; D gene: .
CDR3 protein: CARPQGEDRGKPGANVLTF; CDR3 DNA: TGTGCCAGACCCCAGGGAGAGGACAGGGGGAAACCTGGGGCCAACGTCCTGACTTTC; V gene: TRBV19; clone size: .; J gene: TRBJ2-6; D gene: TRBD1
CDR3 protein: CAISDGDSSYEQYF; CDR3 DNA: TGTGCCATCAGTGACGGGGATTCGAGTTACGAGCAGTACTTC; V gene: TRBV10-3; clone size: .; J gene: TRBJ2-7; D gene: .
CDR3 protein: CASSGESGGVSLNPYEQYF; CDR3 DNA: TGTGCCAGCAGCGGGGAATCAGGGGGCGTCTCCCTCAATCCCTACGAGCAGTACTTC; V gene: TRBV9; clone size: once; J gene: TRBJ2-7; D gene: TRBD1
CDR3 protein: CARWSGELFF; CDR3 DNA: TGCGCCAGGTGGTCGGGGGAGCTGTTTTTT; V gene: TRBV23-1; clone size: .; J gene: TRBJ2-2; D gene: .
CDR3 protein: CATSSRRPPNLYGYTF; CDR3 DNA: TGTGCCACCAGCAGCAGACGTCCCCCGAACCTCTATGGCTACACCTTC; V gene: TRBV15; clone size: .; J gene: TRBJ1-2; D gene: .
CDR3 protein: CASSSGTSGRRGTDTQYF; CDR3 DNA: TGTGCCAGCAGTAGCGGGACTAGCGGACGCCGGGGCACAGATACGCAGTATTTT; V gene: TRBV28; clone size: .; J gene: TRBJ2-3; D gene: TRBD2
CDR3 protein: CASSLRMSSYEQYF; CDR3 DNA: TGTGCCAGCAGTTTGCGGATGAGCTCCTACGAGCAGTACTTC; V gene: TRBV27; clone size: .; J gene: TRBJ2-7; D gene: .
CDR3 protein: CAISESWDRYTDTQYF; CDR3 DNA: TGTGCCATCAGTGAGTCGTGGGACAGGTACACAGATACGCAGTATTTT; V gene: TRBV10-3; clone size: once; J gene: TRBJ2-3; D gene: TRBD1
CDR3 protein: CASSSRTLSYEQYF; CDR3 DNA: TGTGCCAGTAGTTCCCGGACTTTATCCTACGAGCAGTACTTC; V gene: TRBV19; clone size: .; J gene: TRBJ2-7; D gene: .
CDR3 protein: CASSESLGGASGSPYNEQFF; CDR3 DNA: TGTGCCAGCAGTGAAAGTCTGGGGGGCGCTAGCGGGAGTCCCTACAATGAGCAGTTCTTC; V gene: TRBV2; clone size: .; J gene: TRBJ2-1; D gene: TRBD2
CDR3 protein: CATQVLSGNTIYF; CDR3 DNA: TGTGCCACGCAGGTTCTCTCTGGAAACACCATATATTTT; V gene: TRBV28; clone size: .; J gene: TRBJ1-3; D gene: .
CDR3 protein: CASSNRSPGQQFF; CDR3 DNA: TGTGCCAGCAGCAACAGAAGTCCGGGACAGCAGTTCTTC; V gene: TRBV7-9; clone size: .; J gene: TRBJ2-1; D gene: .
CDR3 protein: CASSLAESSYNEQFF; CDR3 DNA: TGTGCCAGCAGCTTGGCGGAGAGCTCCTACAATGAGCAGTTCTTC; V gene: TRBV7-9; clone size: .; J gene: TRBJ2-1; D gene: .
CDR3 protein: CASSPRGVGDTGELFF; CDR3 DNA: TGTGCCAGCAGCCCCCGAGGAGTGGGAGACACCGGGGAGCTGTTTTTT; V gene: TRBV7-9; clone size: .; J gene: TRBJ2-2; D gene: .
CDR3 protein: CASSLRGLAGDAAYEQYF; CDR3 DNA: TGTGCCAGTAGTCTCCGGGGACTAGCGGGAGACGCGGCCTACGAGCAGTACTTC; V gene: TRBV19; clone size: .; J gene: TRBJ2-7; D gene: TRBD2
CDR3 protein: CASSERRGDRELFF; CDR3 DNA: TGTGCCAGCAGTGAGCGGCGGGGGGACCGGGAGCTGTTTTTT; V gene: TRBV2; clone size: .; J gene: TRBJ2-2; D gene: TRBD2
CDR3 protein: CASSLRGTSTDTQYF; CDR3 DNA: TGTGCCAGCAGTTTAAGGGGGACTAGCACAGATACGCAGTATTTT; V gene: TRBV28; clone size: .; J gene: TRBJ2-3; D gene: .
CDR3 protein: CASSAGQFYEQYF; CDR3 DNA: TGTGCCAGCAGTGCCGGACAGTTCTACGAGCAGTACTTC; V gene: TRBV27; clone size: .; J gene: TRBJ2-7; D gene: .
CDR3 protein: CASSYSLESYEQYF; CDR3 DNA: TGTGCCAGCAGTTACTCGTTGGAGTCCTACGAGCAGTACTTC; V gene: TRBV6-5; clone size: .; J gene: TRBJ2-7; D gene: .
CDR3 protein: CASSLGGRYEQYF; CDR3 DNA: TGTGCCAGCAGCTTGGGGGGGCGGTACGAGCAGTACTTC; V gene: TRBV7-8; clone size: .; J gene: TRBJ2-7; D gene: .
CDR3 protein: CASSLGYGGGANVLTF; CDR3 DNA: TGTGCCAGCAGTTTGGGATACGGTGGTGGGGCCAACGTCCTGACTTTC; V gene: TRBV27; clone size: .; J gene: TRBJ2-6; D gene: .
CDR3 protein: CASSTPLGTPDGFF; CDR3 DNA: TGTGCCAGCAGCACGCCCCTGGGGACTCCTGACGGGTTCTTC; V gene: TRBV7-9; clone size: .; J gene: TRBJ2-1; D gene: .